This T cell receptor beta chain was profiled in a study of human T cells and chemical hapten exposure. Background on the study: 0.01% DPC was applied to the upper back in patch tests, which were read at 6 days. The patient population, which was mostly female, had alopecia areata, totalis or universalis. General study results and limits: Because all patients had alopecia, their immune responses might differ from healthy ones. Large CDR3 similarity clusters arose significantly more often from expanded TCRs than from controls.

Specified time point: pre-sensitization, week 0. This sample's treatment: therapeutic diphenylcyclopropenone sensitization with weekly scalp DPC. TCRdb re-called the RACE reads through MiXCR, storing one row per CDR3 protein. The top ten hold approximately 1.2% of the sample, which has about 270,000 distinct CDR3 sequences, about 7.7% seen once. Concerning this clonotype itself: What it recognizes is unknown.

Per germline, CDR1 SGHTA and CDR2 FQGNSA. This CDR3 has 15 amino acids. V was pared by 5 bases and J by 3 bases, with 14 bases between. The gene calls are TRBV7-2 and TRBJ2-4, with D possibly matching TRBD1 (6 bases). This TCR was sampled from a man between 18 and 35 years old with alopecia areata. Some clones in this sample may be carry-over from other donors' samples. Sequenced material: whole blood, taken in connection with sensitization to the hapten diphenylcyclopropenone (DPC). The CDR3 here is CASSPRTASKNIQYF. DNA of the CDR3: TGTGCCAGCAGCCCCAGGACAGCGAGCAAAAACATTCAGTACTTC.